This is a list of T cell receptor beta chains from one sample in a study of T cell responses to AZD1222 COVID-19 vaccine. Clones were sequenced by immunoSEQ multiplex PCR, and TCRdb holds only the in-frame ones, with some missing. The profile covers over 60,000 clones, with around 90% appearing a single time and 4.8% taken by the ten largest. Sequenced here: peripheral blood, sampled 28 days after the second dose of the MenACWY control vaccine. These receptors all stem from an adult who received the MenACWY meningococcal vaccine as a control. The CDR3 runs from the conserved cysteine through the conserved F or W.

j_call,v_call,cdr3_aa
TRBJ2-5,TRBV6-5,CASSRAGGEGETQYF
TRBJ2-1,TRBV30,CAWRGRGYNEQFF
TRBJ2-4,TRBV24-1,CATSASGF
TRBJ2-7,TRBV5-1,CASSPSPTYEQYF
TRBJ2-3,TRBV28,CASAPLAGEPVVDTQYF
TRBJ1-1,TRBV29-1,CSVTPRDRGMNTEAFF
TRBJ1-1,TRBV2,CASLQDPNTEAFF
TRBJ1-2,TRBV10-1,CASSEGVTYGYTF
TRBJ1-3,TRBV10-1,CASSESGTGNTIYF
TRBJ1-2,TRBV24-1,CATSDTGTGMGYGYTF
TRBJ2-3,TRBV11-2,CASSLQGSISDTQYF
TRBJ2-7,TRBV15,CATSRRGGGVYSYEQYF
TRBJ2-3,TRBV6-5,CASSSYYGTSGDTQYF
TRBJ2-7,TRBV6-6,CASTAGSSGISYEQYF
TRBJ2-3,TRBV2,CASSEAGTGRGTDTQYF
TRBJ2-7,TRBV19,CASSSGTGGLGSSEQYF
TRBJ1-1,TRBV11-2,CASSSTDRVNTEAFF
TRBJ1-1,TRBV11-2,CASSFFRARGAFF
TRBJ2-7,TRBV3-1/TRBV3-2,CASSQGLQDYEQYF
TRBJ2-5,TRBV27,CASSLGWGPGETQYF
TRBJ1-5,TRBV6-1,CASSELTGGTDQPQHF
TRBJ2-7,TRBV7-2,CASSLGLAATSSYEQYF
TRBJ1-5,TRBV3-1/TRBV3-2,CASSQRAGLTTSGSNQPQHF
TRBJ1-3,TRBV28,CASSFRGGNTIYF
TRBJ1-6,TRBV9,CASSLWTGDNSPLHF
TRBJ1-2,TRBV7-2,CASSLSGAAVRGYTF
TRBJ2-5,TRBV7-8,CASSLGGGIETQYF
TRBJ1-4,TRBV5-4,CASSTSTGTNEKLFF
TRBJ2-5,TRBV20-1,CSGSQETQYF
TRBJ1-2,TRBV6-5,CASSYELTGGGYTF
TRBJ1-3,TRBV7-2,CASSLNGPRAGDTIYF
TRBJ2-7,TRBV11-2,CASSLERATYEQYF
TRBJ1-3,TRBV5-1,CASSLVWSGDFSGNTIYF
TRBJ1-5,TRBV19,CASSLQGDGDQPQHF
TRBJ1-3,TRBV5-1,CASSSQGSGNTIYF
TRBJ2-1,TRBV7-2,CASSLLAGGYNEQFF
TRBJ2-1,TRBV11-3,CASSLDHSGGAHEQFF
TRBJ2-7,TRBV6-2/TRBV6-3,CASSFDWTGDYEQYF
TRBJ2-7,TRBV5-6,CASSLNTGYKNEQYF
TRBJ1-2,TRBV5-5,CASSLPAPYGYTF
TRBJ2-2,TRBV5-3,CARSHRGIRTGELFF